Listed here are 29 T cell receptor beta chains from one sample, sequenced in a study of OX40 agonist ivuxolimab in advanced cancers. The repertoire was sequenced with immunoSEQ multiplex PCR; TCRdb's copy has only in-frame clones and lacks some. The sample consists of approximately 73,000 clones, 87% of them appearing once. Material: CD4+ or CD8+ T cells sorted from blood, obtained in a trial of the OX40 agonist ivuxolimab. These receptors were collected from an adult with an advanced solid tumor such as melanoma, head and neck, liver or kidney cancer.

The chain is built from TRBV11-2 and TRBJ2-5; 8 positions match TRBD1. Near its end, the DNA agrees better with TRBJ2-7, so the J call may be wrong. Germline values: CDR1 SGHAT, CDR2 FQNNGV. The CDR3 covers 16 residues. CDR3 protein: CASSSRTGTGTYEQYF. The CDR3, as DNA: TGTGCCAGCAGCTCGCGGACCGGGACAGGCACCTACGAGCAGTACTTC.

The rearrangement uses TRBV13 and TRBJ2-3; 7 bases align to TRBD1. In germline, CDR1 is PRHDT, CDR2 FYEKMQ (reference sequence). There are 14 residues in the CDR3. Trimming removed 5 bases from V and 6 bases from J; junction bases left unmatched: 8. CDR3: CASSLRQGGDTQYF. The DNA for the CDR3 is TGTGCCAGCAGCCTCAGACAGGGTGGCGATACGCAGTATTTT.

The rearrangement uses TRBV28 and TRBJ1-5, with D uncertain. V lost 2 bases, J lost 7 bases, and 12 bases lay in between. Looked up from germline, CDR1 is MDHEN and CDR2 is SYDVKM. CDR3 size: 14 residues. CDR3 in DNA: TGTGCCAGCAGTTTAGCGACCTGGGGACAGCCCCAGCATTTT. It specifies CASSLATWGQPQHF.

V and J are TRBV7-8 and TRBJ2-5, with 8 bases matching TRBD1. Germline-derived CDR1 and CDR2 are SGHVS and FQNEAQ. V was pared by 1 base and J by 5 bases, with 3 bases of the junction left unmatched. The CDR3 is made up of 14 amino acids. The CDR3 loop reads CASSLVTGVETQYF. The DNA for the CDR3 is TGTGCCAGCAGCTTAGTGACAGGGGTCGAGACCCAGTACTTC.

The DNA of the CDR3 is TGTGCCAGCAGTGGGAGGGATGAAAAACTGTTTTTT. Encoded protein: CASSGRDEKLFF. The V gene is TRBV25-1, the J gene TRBJ1-4, with unresolved D. Germline V gene data show CDR1 as MGHDK and CDR2 as SYGVNS. Trimming took 4 bases from V and 6 from J, leaving 6 bases between them. The CDR3 totals 12 residues.

The rearrangement joins TRBV5-1 to TRBJ2-3; TRBD1 matches 9 bases. Germline CDR1 is SGHRS and CDR2 is YFSETQ. This CDR3 spans 19 amino acids. Trimming cost V 0 bases and J 0 bases; bases outside gene matches: 11. CDR3 protein: CASSLAGGTGRTSTDTQYF. The CDR3 DNA reads as TGCGCCAGCAGCTTGGCAGGAGGGACAGGGCGAACAAGCACAGATACGCAGTATTTT.

The V call is TRBV6-1, the J call TRBJ1-2; 7 bases are a match to TRBD1. Germline lookup yields CDR1 MNHNS and CDR2 SASEGT. CDR3 size: 12 residues. After removal of 5 bases from V and 6 bases from J, the junction contained 3 bases not matched to a gene. Written as DNA, the CDR3 is TGTGCCAGCAGTCCCCAGGGGGATGGCTACACCTTC. The encoded protein is CASSPQGDGYTF.

Written as DNA, the CDR3 is TGTGCCACCAGCAGGAGTCTAGCAGTTTACAATGAGCAGTTCTTC. This gives the protein CATSRSLAVYNEQFF. This chain uses TRBV15 with TRBJ2-1; TRBD2 might be the D (5 bases). The CDR3 spans 15 residues. The germline CDR1 and CDR2 sequences are LNHNV and YYDKDF (reference sequence). Trimming removed 3 bases at V and 4 bases at J, with 13 bases between. The variable domain in full, with the rest retrieved from reference TRBV15 and TRBJ2-1, is DAMVIQNPRYQVTQFGKPVTLSCSQTLNHNVMYWYQQKSSQAPKLLFHYYDKDFNNEADTPDNFQSRRPNTSFCFLDIRSPGLGDTAMYLCATSRSLAVYNEQFFGPGTRLTVL.

The V call is TRBV11-3, the J call TRBJ2-1; 10 bases are shared with TRBD2. Losses at the gene ends were 3 bases for V and 8 bases for J; bases not matched to a gene: 7. The CDR3 is made up of 15 amino acids. CDR1 is SGHNT, CDR2 YENEEA, per germline. The CDR3 DNA follows: TGTGCCAGCAGCTTCCAACTAGCGGGGTTAGATGAGCAGTTCTTC. Protein sequence: CASSFQLAGLDEQFF.

CDR3 sequence: CASSKSSYNEQFF. For the CDR3, the DNA is TGTGCCAGTAGTAAGAGTTCCTACAATGAGCAGTTCTTC. The chain is built from TRBV19 and TRBJ2-1; D is unresolved. CDR1 and CDR2 (germline): LNHDA, SQIVND (reference sequence). This CDR3 spans 13 amino acids. Trimming left V 4 bases short and J 1 base short, with 5 bases between.

The chain combines TRBV11-2 with TRBJ1-1; D is unclear. Looked up from germline, CDR1 is SGHAT and CDR2 is FQNNGV. V was clipped by 6 bases and J by 1 base, with 12 bases between them. This CDR3 is 14 amino acids long. The CDR3 coding sequence is TGTGCCAGCAGGCAAAGGGTCCGGAACACTGAAGCTTTCTTT. Translation gives CASRQRVRNTEAFF. Based on the CDR3 plus reference TRBV11-2 and TRBJ1-1, the full variable domain is EAGVAQSPRYKIIEKRQSVAFWCNPISGHATLYWYQQILGQGPKLLIQFQNNGVVDDSQLPKDRFSAERLKGVDSTLKIQPAKLEDSAVYLCASRQRVRNTEAFFGQGTRLTVV.

The V gene is TRBV27, the J gene TRBJ2-7, with 9 nucleotides matching TRBD1. Germline loops: CDR1 MNHEY, CDR2 SMNVEV (reference sequence). The CDR3 consists of 14 residues. Unmatched junction bases numbered 5, after V lost 5 bases and J lost 3 bases. The CDR3 coding sequence is TGTGCCAGCAGTCTCGGACAGGGGTACTACGAGCAGTACTTC. Translated: CASSLGQGYYEQYF.

The chain has TRBV5-4 and TRBJ2-5; D ambiguous. V lost 4 bases, J lost 1 base, and 11 bases lay in between. The CDR3 contains 14 residues. CDR1 and CDR2 from the germline V gene are SGHNT and YYREEE (reference sequence). CDR3 sequence (DNA): TGTGCCAGCAGCGCAGCGAGCTCCCAAGAGACCCAGTACTTC. Translating it yields CASSAASSQETQYF.

This chain joins TRBV27 and TRBJ2-5; TRBD2 matches 14 bases. V lost 4 bases to trimming and J lost 2 bases; unmatched junction nucleotides: 6. CDR3 length equals 17 residues. Germline assignment: CDR1 MNHEY and CDR2 SMNVEV (reference sequence). Written as DNA, the CDR3 is TGTGCCAGCAGTTCAAGACTAGCGGGAGGGCCGCAAGAGACCCAGTACTTC. Protein product: CASSSRLAGGPQETQYF.

This chain joins TRBV7-3 and TRBJ2-5, with D possibly TRBD1 on 7 matching bases. CDR3 length: 17 amino acids. The germline V and J ends were trimmed by 5 bases and 5 bases, with 24 bases remaining between them. Per the germline V gene, CDR1 is SGHTA and CDR2 is FQGTGA. CDR3 in amino acids: CASSPGGRRGPSETQYF. The CDR3 bases are TGTGCCAGCAGCCCAGGGGGGCGTCGGGGCCCGTCCGAGACCCAGTACTTC.

The rearrangement links TRBV5-4 to TRBJ2-3; perhaps TRBD2 as D (5 bases). Trimming pared 5 bases from V and 3 bases from J, leaving 10 bases between. The CDR3 covers 13 residues. The germline V gene encodes CDR1 SGHNT and CDR2 YYREEE (reference sequence). This CDR3 is CASRGTRTDTQYF. In nucleotides, the CDR3 is TGTGCCAGCAGAGGTACTAGGACAGATACGCAGTATTTT.

V is TRBV5-4 and J is TRBJ2-3, with D unresolved. In germline, CDR1 is SGHNT, CDR2 YYREEE (reference sequence). The CDR3 totals 12 residues. V was pared by 4 bases and J by 4 bases, with 7 bases between. CDR3: CASSPKSDTQYF. The CDR3 DNA follows: TGTGCCAGCAGCCCAAAATCAGATACGCAGTATTTT.

The chain uses TRBV19 and TRBJ2-1; 9 nucleotides agree with TRBD1. This CDR3 has 15 amino acids. Germline V gives CDR1 LNHDA, CDR2 SQIVND (reference sequence). Losses at the gene ends were 6 bases for V and 4 bases for J; bases not matched to a gene: 7. CDR3 amino acids: CASRRGTGLYNEQFF. CDR3 coding DNA: TGTGCCAGTAGGAGGGGGACAGGGCTTTACAATGAGCAGTTCTTC.

The chain recombines TRBV19 with TRBJ1-2; D uncertain. The CDR3 runs 15 residues. From germline, CDR1 is LNHDA and CDR2 SQIVND (reference sequence). V was trimmed by 5 bases and J by 4 bases, leaving 17 bases between them. CDR3 coding DNA: TGTGCCAGTAGTTATGACCCGACCGCGTCCTATGGCTACACCTTC. Protein sequence: CASSYDPTASYGYTF.

V and J are TRBV5-1 and TRBJ2-7, with 11 bases lining up with TRBD1. Losses at the gene ends were 4 bases for V and 2 bases for J; bases not matched to a gene: 2. Germline CDR1 SGHRS, CDR2 YFSETQ. The CDR3 spans 14 residues. CDR3 amino acids: CASSRGQGAYEQYF. For the CDR3, the DNA is TGCGCCAGCAGCCGGGGACAGGGGGCCTACGAGCAGTACTTC.

The chain is built from TRBV5-1 and TRBJ1-2; 8 bases align to TRBD1. J gave up 2 bases and V 3 bases, and 3 bases lay outside the gene matches. This CDR3 contains 14 residues. The germline V gene encodes CDR1 SGHRS and CDR2 YFSETQ. The CDR3 is CASSSDRVNYGYTF. The CDR3 DNA follows: TGCGCCAGCAGCTCGGACAGGGTAAACTATGGCTACACCTTC.

This sequence joins TRBV10-3 and TRBJ1-4; 9 bases match TRBD1. The J segment lost 8 bases and the V segment lost 5 bases, leaving 6 bases of the junction unmatched. Germline V gene sequence: CDR1 ENHRY, CDR2 SYGVKD. The CDR3 length is 14 residues. For the CDR3, the DNA is TGTGCCATCAGTTCCGGGACAGGGACAGAAAAACTGTTTTTT. It yields the protein CAISSGTGTEKLFF.

The V call is TRBV5-1, the J call TRBJ1-5; no clear D. Trimming left V 5 bases short and J 2 bases short, with 14 bases between. CDR1 SGHRS and CDR2 YFSETQ come from the germline V gene. There are 15 residues in the CDR3. The CDR3 protein is CASSLSPGGNQPQHF. CDR3 bases: TGCGCCAGCAGTCTGTCCCCGGGCGGCAATCAGCCCCAGCATTTT.

The CDR3 sequence is CASSPAGSSYNEQFF. In DNA, the CDR3 is TGCGCCAGCAGCCCCGCCGGGAGCTCCTACAATGAGCAGTTCTTC. The V gene is TRBV10-1, the J gene TRBJ2-1; possibly TRBD2 for D (6 bases). V was pared by 6 bases and J by 0 bases, with 12 bases between. The V gene's germline CDR1 is WNHNN and CDR2 SYGVQD (reference sequence). CDR3 size: 15 residues.

This chain joins TRBV6-5 and TRBJ1-2; no firm D call. The V gene's germline CDR1 is MNHEY and CDR2 SVGAGI. The V gene lost 6 bases and the J gene lost 4 bases, with 18 bases spanning the gap. This CDR3 has 15 residues. The CDR3 is CASSNRRVWGYGYTF. CDR3 coding DNA: TGTGCCAGCAGCAACCGGAGGGTTTGGGGCTATGGCTACACCTTC.

As regards this clone: Additional DNA sequences in this sample encode the identical CDR3. The chain carries TRBV7-6 and TRBJ1-1, with 7 bases matching TRBD1. CDR1 and CDR2 (germline): SGHVS, FNYEAQ. V shed 5 bases and J 1 base; nucleotides not matched to a gene: 4. The CDR3 sequence is 14 residues long. The CDR3 coding sequence is TGTGCCAGCAGCCCCCGGACAGGGAACACTGAAGCTTTCTTT. Translation: CASSPRTGNTEAFF. Full variable domain (missing parts from reference TRBV7-6 and TRBJ1-1): GAGVSQSPRYKVTKRGQDVALRCDPISGHVSLYWYRQALGQGPEFLTYFNYEAQQDKSGLPNDRFSAERPEGSISTLTIQRTEQRDSAMYRCASSPRTGNTEAFFGQGTRLTVV.

This clone has just one count. The gene calls are TRBV6-5 and TRBJ1-2; 7 positions match TRBD1. Germline V gene data show CDR1 as MNHEY and CDR2 as SVGAGI. The CDR3 runs to 14 residues. With V trimmed by 2 bases and J by 5 bases, 5 bases remained unmatched. The CDR3 nucleotides read TGTGCCAGCAGTTACAGGCAGGGGGGGTATGGCTACACCTTC. Translated: CASSYRQGGYGYTF.

Remarks on this clone: This same CDR3 is encoded by further DNA sequences in the sample. This chain joins TRBV11-3 and TRBJ2-3, with D hard to call. The V end lost 3 bases, the J end lost 2 bases, and 6 bases lay between the germline ends. The germline V gene encodes CDR1 SGHNT and CDR2 YENEEA. This CDR3 contains 13 residues. CDR3 nucleotide sequence: TGTGCCAGCAGCTTTGAGTCCACAGATACGCAGTATTTT. Its protein is CASSFESTDTQYF.

The chain is built from TRBV10-3 and TRBJ1-2; D gene unclear. The ends were cut back, 3 bases at V and 1 base at J, with 9 bases in the middle. The CDR3 contains 14 residues. Germline CDR1 ENHRY, CDR2 SYGVKD. CDR3 sequence: CAISEGRSNYGYTF. The CDR3 DNA reads as TGTGCCATCAGTGAAGGTAGGAGTAACTATGGCTACACCTTC.